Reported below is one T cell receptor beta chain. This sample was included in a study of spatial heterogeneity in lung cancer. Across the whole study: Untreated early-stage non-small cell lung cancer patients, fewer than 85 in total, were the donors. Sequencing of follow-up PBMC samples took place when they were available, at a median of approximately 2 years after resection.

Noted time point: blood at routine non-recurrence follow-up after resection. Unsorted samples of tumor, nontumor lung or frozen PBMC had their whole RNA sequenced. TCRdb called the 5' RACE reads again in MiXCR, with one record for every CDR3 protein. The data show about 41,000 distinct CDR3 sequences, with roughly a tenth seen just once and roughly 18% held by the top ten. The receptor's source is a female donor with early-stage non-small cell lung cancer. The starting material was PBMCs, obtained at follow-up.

In nucleotides, the CDR3 is TGTGCCAGCAGCTTAGGGCCTCCGGGACAGGGTAAGGGTGAGCAGTTCTTC. It yields the protein CASSLGPPGQGKGEQFF. This chain links TRBV7-2 with TRBJ2-1; 9 bases line up with TRBD1. The CDR3 is 17 residues long. Germline-derived CDR1 and CDR2 are SGHTA and FQGNSA. V dropped 1 base and J dropped 9; count of bases not matched to a gene: 13.